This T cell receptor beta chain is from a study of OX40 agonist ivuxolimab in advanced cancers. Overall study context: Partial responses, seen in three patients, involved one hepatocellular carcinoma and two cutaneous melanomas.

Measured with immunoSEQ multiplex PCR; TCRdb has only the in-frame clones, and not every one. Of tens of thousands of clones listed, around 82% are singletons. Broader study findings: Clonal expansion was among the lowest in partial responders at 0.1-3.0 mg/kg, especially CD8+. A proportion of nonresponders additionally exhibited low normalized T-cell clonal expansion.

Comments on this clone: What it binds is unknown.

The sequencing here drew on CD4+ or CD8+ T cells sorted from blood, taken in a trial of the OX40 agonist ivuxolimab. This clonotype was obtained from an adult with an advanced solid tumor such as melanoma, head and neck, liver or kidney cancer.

The CDR3 DNA reads as TGTGCCAGCAGCTTAGGAGGACTTCCACCCCTCCACTTT. Amino acid sequence: CASSLGGLPPLHF. The chain links TRBV7-2 to TRBJ1-6; D gene uncertain. The germline gives CDR1 SGHTA, CDR2 FQGNSA. Trimming took 1 base from V and 11 from J, leaving 9 bases between them. The CDR3 has 13 amino acids. The full variable domain, in which reference TRBV7-2 and TRBJ1-6 provide the parts outside the CDR3, is GAGVSQSPSNKVTEKGKDVELRCDPISGHTALYWYRQSLGQGLEFLIYFQGNSAPDKSGLPSDRFSAERTGGSVSTLTIQRTQQEDSAVYLCASSLGGLPPLHFGNGTRLTVT.